Listed below are T cell receptor beta chains from one sample, sequenced in a study of identical twins. One entry per CDR3 protein results from TCRdb running MiXCR on the 5' RACE reads. The sample lists approximately 230,000 distinct CDR3 sequences; about 6.7% were seen once. This sample was also put to use in a study of T cells expressing NK-cell markers.

The sequencing input was CD8+ T cells sorted from blood. These receptors came from a young woman in good health. Each CDR3 is given with its conserved first and last residue. D genes are given only for firm matches. Expanded clones are given a class, and other clones once, few, many or no size at all.

V gene,J gene,D gene,clone size,CDR3 protein,CDR3 DNA
TRBV29-1,TRBJ1-2,TRBD1,few,CSVGDRDTF,TGCAGCGTTGGGGACAGGGACACCTTC
TRBV6-4,TRBJ2-2,-,-,CASSDTTDTSGELFF,TGTGCCAGCAGTGACACTACCGACACATCCGGGGAGCTGTTTTTT
TRBV20-1,TRBJ2-7,TRBD2,-,CSATVGLVTIRGYEQYF,TGCAGTGCTACGGTGGGACTAGTAACAATCAGGGGCTACGAGCAGTACTTC
TRBV11-2,TRBJ2-5,-,-,CASSSPTRVRETQYF,TGTGCCAGCAGCTCCCCTACCAGAGTAAGGGAGACCCAGTACTTC
TRBV20-1,TRBJ2-7,TRBD1,few,CSAGTGGNEQYF,TGCAGTGCTGGAACAGGGGGAAACGAGCAGTACTTC
TRBV2,TRBJ2-3,-,-,CASLSARTDTQYF,TGTGCCAGCCTAAGTGCCCGCACAGATACGCAGTATTTT
TRBV29-1,TRBJ1-2,-,many,CSVDAGNTF,TGCAGCGTTGATGCAGGGAACACCTTC
TRBV7-8,TRBJ1-2,TRBD1,-,CASSLDRGSYGYTF,TGTGCCAGCAGCTTAGACAGGGGTAGCTATGGCTACACCTTC
TRBV29-1,TRBJ1-1,-,many,CSVPPEEGGSAEAFF,TGCAGCGTTCCACCGGAGGAGGGGGGTTCAGCTGAAGCTTTCTTT
TRBV5-1,TRBJ2-5,TRBD1,few,CASSLTTGLETQYF,TGCGCCAGCAGCTTGACGACAGGGTTGGAGACCCAGTACTTC